Following are 32 T cell receptor beta chains from one sample sequenced in a study of graft-versus-host responses after intestinal transplantation. Which antigens these TCRs recognize remains unknown. The method was immunoSEQ multiplex PCR; TCRdb's version includes in-frame clones alone and lacks a portion of them. The sample contains over 100,000 clones, about 95% of which appear only once. This sample comprised unstimulated CD8+ T cells sorted from spleen or lymph node cells, obtained before intestinal transplant. The source is a human donor who received an intestinal transplant.

V usage is TRBV28 and J usage is TRBJ2-1, with 8 nucleotides matching TRBD2. CDR1 is MDHEN, CDR2 SYDVKM, per germline. This CDR3 is 16 amino acids long. J was trimmed by 3 bases and V by 6 bases; bases with no gene match: 10. The CDR3: CASSPPASGSYNEQFF. CDR3 coding DNA: TGTGCCAGCAGCCCACCGGCAAGCGGGAGCTACAATGAGCAGTTCTTC.

The J gene is TRBJ2-2, the V gene TRBV27, with no clear D. The germline gives CDR1 MNHEY, CDR2 SMNVEV (reference sequence). The CDR3 spans 14 residues. The V and J ends lost 6 bases and 7 bases respectively, with 15 bases between them. The CDR3 bases are TGTGCCAGCAGCCCGTGGGTAGTGGGCGGGGAGCTGTTTTTT. Its protein product is CASSPWVVGGELFF.

This clone was detected only once. This rearrangement joins TRBV28 to TRBJ2-1; D not certain. This CDR3 comprises 11 residues. Germline lookup yields CDR1 MDHEN and CDR2 SYDVKM. V gave up 6 bases and J gave up 5 bases, with 5 bases separating them. The CDR3 loop is CASSPNNEQFF. The CDR3 DNA sequence: TGTGCCAGCAGCCCCAACAATGAGCAGTTCTTC.

The rearrangement joins TRBV6-5 to TRBJ2-7; D possibly corresponds to TRBD1 (5 bases). Trimming left V 4 bases short and J 2 bases short, with 9 bases between. The CDR3 spans 13 residues. Germline-derived CDR1 and CDR2 are MNHEY and SVGAGI. CDR3 in amino acids: CASSSRTTYEQYF. CDR3 DNA sequence: TGTGCCAGCAGTTCCCGGACAACCTACGAGCAGTACTTC.

The chain couples TRBV5-1 to TRBJ1-4; the match to TRBD1 covers 10 bases. Germline-derived CDR1 and CDR2 are SGHRS and YFSETQ. After removal of 4 bases from V and 8 bases from J, the junction contained 8 bases not matched to a gene. This CDR3 contains 15 residues. In nucleotides, the CDR3 is TGCGCCAGCAGCGACGGACAGGGGGGAAGGGAAAAACTGTTTTTT. It specifies CASSDGQGGREKLFF.

The chain combines TRBV5-4 with TRBJ1-2, with a possible D match to TRBD1 (5 bases). The CDR3 loop spans 12 amino acids. The germline gives CDR1 SGHNT, CDR2 YYREEE (reference sequence). V lost 4 bases and J lost 6, with 10 bases in between. The CDR3 DNA is TGTGCCAGCAGCCGGGGGGAGGATGGCTACACCTTC. It codes for CASSRGEDGYTF. The complete variable domain, with remaining parts taken from reference TRBV5-4 and TRBJ1-2, reads ETGVTQSPTHLIKTRGQQVTLRCSSQSGHNTVSWYQQALGQGPQFIFQYYREEENGRGNFPPRFSGLQFPNYSSELNVNALELDDSALYLCASSRGEDGYTFGSGTRLTVV.

The gene calls are TRBV29-1 and TRBJ2-3; the D gene is possibly TRBD1 (5 bases). Per the germline V gene, CDR1 is SQVTM and CDR2 is ANQGSEA. CDR3 size: 14 residues. Between the trimmed V and J ends, which lost 5 bases and 1 base, there was a span of 13 bases. Here the CDR3 reads CSVPPDTRTDTQYF. The CDR3 DNA reads as TGCAGCGTTCCCCCGGACACCCGCACAGATACGCAGTATTTT.

V usage is TRBV4-3 and J usage is TRBJ2-1; 11 bases align to TRBD2. Germline-derived CDR1 and CDR2 are LGHNA and YSLEER. The CDR3 totals 18 residues. Germline trimming cut 0 bases from V and 8 bases from J; bases unmatched to any gene: 12. The CDR3 is CASSQEPLGSGRADEQFF. DNA for the CDR3: TGCGCCAGCAGCCAAGAACCTTTGGGTAGCGGGAGGGCCGATGAGCAGTTCTTC.

The CDR3 nucleotides read TGCGCCAGCAGGCCAGAGGAGGCCTTCTCCTACGAGCAGTACTTC. It codes for CASRPEEAFSYEQYF. This chain connects TRBV4-1 to TRBJ2-7, with D perhaps matching TRBD2 (5 bases). The germline gives CDR1 MGHRA, CDR2 YSYEKL. This CDR3 comprises 15 residues. Trimming stripped 6 bases from V and 0 bases from J, with 15 bases between.

The chain links TRBV4-3 to TRBJ1-2, with TRBD1 matching over 9 bases. Trimming at V came to 4 bases and at J to 2 bases, leaving 2 bases not matched to a gene. This CDR3 contains 14 residues. Germline V gene lookup returns CDR1 LGHNA and CDR2 YSLEER. CDR3 coding DNA: TGCGCCAGCAGCCCCGGGACAGGGAACTATGGCTACACCTTC. As protein: CASSPGTGNYGYTF.

The rearrangement links TRBV7-3 to TRBJ2-3, with 14 bases aligning to TRBD2. The V segment lost 1 base and the J segment 7 bases; nucleotides outside the gene matches: 7. Germline CDR1 and CDR2: SGHTA and FQGTGA. This CDR3 is built from 17 residues. CDR3 DNA: TGTGCCAGCAGCTTAAGGACTAGCGGGGGGAGAGGTAATACGCAGTATTTT. Its translation is CASSLRTSGGRGNTQYF.

V is TRBV28 and J is TRBJ2-2; 8 bases align to TRBD2. V was clipped by 6 bases and J by 6 bases; unmatched bases: 15. Germline V gene lookup returns CDR1 MDHEN and CDR2 SYDVKM. This CDR3 comprises 17 residues. The CDR3 sequence: CASSELAGWVAAGELFF. The CDR3 region has the DNA TGTGCCAGCAGCGAGCTAGCGGGTTGGGTTGCGGCCGGGGAGCTGTTTTTT. The full variable domain, in which reference TRBV28 and TRBJ2-2 provide the parts outside the CDR3, is DVKVTQSSRYLVKRTGEKVFLECVQDMDHENMFWYRQDPGLGLRLIYFSYDVKMKEKGDIPEGYSVSREKKERFSLILESASTNQTSMYLCASSELAGWVAAGELFFGEGSRLTVL.

The chain carries TRBV19 and TRBJ2-1; D is uncertain. The germline V and J ends were trimmed by 3 bases and 7 bases, with 10 bases remaining between them. The CDR3 consists of 13 residues. Germline V lookup: CDR1 LNHDA, CDR2 SQIVND (reference sequence). DNA for the CDR3: TGTGCCAGTAGTATTTCGTACTGGAATGAGCAGTTCTTC. Protein product: CASSISYWNEQFF.

The chain uses TRBV28 and TRBJ1-2; unclear D gene. This CDR3 comprises 16 residues. The germline CDR1 and CDR2 sequences are MDHEN and SYDVKM. V gave up 1 base and J gave up 6 bases, with 18 bases separating them. The CDR3 sequence is CASSLFPDSGSDGYTF. The CDR3, as DNA: TGTGCCAGCAGTTTATTTCCCGATTCGGGGTCGGATGGCTACACCTTC.

V gene TRBV15 combines with J gene TRBJ2-1; D remains ambiguous. Germline CDR1 reads LNHNV; CDR2 reads YYDKDF (reference sequence). This CDR3 is 12 amino acids long. V was clipped by 6 bases and J by 7 bases, with 10 bases between them. The CDR3 loop is CATRSAGNEQFF. CDR3 nucleotide sequence: TGTGCCACCAGGAGCGCCGGGAATGAGCAGTTCTTC.

The chain carries TRBV19 and TRBJ1-5, with 7 positions matching TRBD1. CDR3 size: 15 residues. V was pared by 3 bases and J by 4 bases, with 6 bases of the junction left unmatched. CDR1 and CDR2 (germline): LNHDA, SQIVND (reference sequence). In DNA, the CDR3 is TGTGCCAGTAGTATGTACGACAGGGCAAATCAGCCCCAGCATTTT. The encoded protein is CASSMYDRANQPQHF. Complete variable domain (other parts from reference TRBV19 and TRBJ1-5): DGGITQSPKYLFRKEGQNVTLSCEQNLNHDAMYWYRQDPGQGLRLIYYSQIVNDFQKGDIAEGYSVSREKKESFPLTVTSAQKNPTAFYLCASSMYDRANQPQHFGDGTRLSIL.

The rearrangement joins TRBV5-1 to TRBJ2-7; D remains ambiguous. The CDR3 covers 15 residues. Trimming stripped 0 bases from V and 5 bases from J, with 15 bases between. Germline lookup yields CDR1 SGHRS and CDR2 YFSETQ. This CDR3 reads CASSLDSRSGNEQYF. DNA of the CDR3: TGCGCCAGCAGCTTGGACTCGCGATCGGGCAACGAGCAGTACTTC.

The V and J genes are TRBV27 and TRBJ2-1, with 8 bases lining up with TRBD2. V dropped 2 bases and J dropped 0; count of bases not matched to a gene: 12. CDR1 is MNHEY, CDR2 SMNVEV, per germline (reference sequence). The CDR3 is 19 amino acids. CDR3 region: CASSLGDWREAFSYNEQFF. The CDR3 region has the DNA TGTGCCAGCAGTTTAGGGGACTGGCGGGAGGCTTTCTCCTACAATGAGCAGTTCTTC.

The chain carries TRBV11-1 and TRBJ2-5, with TRBD2 matching 10 bases. The J call could be wrong; TRBJ2-7 is a better fit for the DNA end. Germline V lookup: CDR1 SGHAT, CDR2 FQDESV (reference sequence). The CDR3 runs 18 residues. CDR3 bases: TGTGCCAGCAGCTTAGCGGTTAGCGGGGGGCCCATCTCCTACGAGCAGTACTTC. Translating it yields CASSLAVSGGPISYEQYF.

The chain uses TRBV6-5 and TRBJ1-1; possible D gene TRBD1, 6 bases. V was trimmed by 0 bases and J by 5 bases, leaving 16 bases between them. Germline-derived CDR1 and CDR2 are MNHEY and SVGAGI. CDR3 size: 16 residues. CDR3 DNA sequence: TGTGCCAGCAGTTACTCATCGGGGGGCGTTAGGACTGAAGCTTTCTTT. Translated: CASSYSSGGVRTEAFF.

The V and J genes are TRBV9 and TRBJ2-2; no clear D. Trimming took off 0 bases at V and 6 bases at J, with 6 bases between the two ends. The CDR3 spans 13 residues. Germline CDR1 and CDR2: SGDLS and YYNGEE. The CDR3, as DNA: TGTGCCAGCAGCGTAGCCACCCCCGGGGAGCTGTTTTTT. This gives the protein CASSVATPGELFF.

The chain joins TRBV10-3 to TRBJ1-2; no clear D. CDR1 and CDR2 (germline): ENHRY, SYGVKD. V was cut by 10 bases and J by 2 bases, with 17 bases left in between. This CDR3 has 14 amino acids. The CDR3 DNA reads as TGTGCCACGCGGCGGGGTGTGAGAAACTATGGCTACACCTTC. Its protein is CATRRGVRNYGYTF.

The V gene is TRBV9, the J gene TRBJ2-3, with D tentatively TRBD1 (6 bases). Trimming cost V 0 bases and J 2 bases, with 7 bases left between them. The CDR3 runs 14 residues. The germline CDR1 and CDR2 sequences are SGDLS and YYNGEE. DNA of the CDR3: TGTGCCAGCAGCGTAGACAGGGCCACAGATACGCAGTATTTT. Translated, it gives CASSVDRATDTQYF.

The chain is built from TRBV5-1 and TRBJ2-1; 11 positions match TRBD2. The CDR3 is made up of 15 amino acids. Germline lookup yields CDR1 SGHRS and CDR2 YFSETQ. With 4 bases clipped from V and 3 bases from J, the junction kept 3 bases outside the gene matches. CDR3 in amino acids: CASSTGLAGYNEQFF. The CDR3 bases are TGCGCCAGCAGCACCGGACTAGCGGGCTACAATGAGCAGTTCTTC.

CDR3 sequence (DNA): TGTGCCAGCAGTTCCTCAGGGCGGGGGGATCAGCCCCAGCATTTT. As protein: CASSSSGRGDQPQHF. J is TRBJ1-5 and V is TRBV27; D might be TRBD1 (5 bases). From germline, CDR1 is MNHEY and CDR2 SMNVEV (reference sequence). The germline V and J ends were trimmed by 4 bases and 5 bases, with 15 bases remaining between them. The CDR3 sequence is 15 residues long.

J is TRBJ2-7 and V is TRBV7-6; 11 bases fit TRBD2. J was trimmed by 1 base and V by 4 bases; bases with no gene match: 3. Germline CDR1 SGHVS, CDR2 FNYEAQ. This CDR3 has 15 amino acids. The CDR3 DNA reads as TGTGCCAGCAGCTCAGGGACTAGCGGATCCTACGAGCAGTACTTC. Protein product: CASSSGTSGSYEQYF.

Only one count was recorded for this clone. This sequence joins TRBV4-1 and TRBJ2-3, with 7 positions matching TRBD1. Per the germline V gene, CDR1 is MGHRA and CDR2 is YSYEKL. V lost 0 bases to trimming and J lost 4 bases; unmatched junction nucleotides: 7. This CDR3 region has 16 residues. The CDR3 region is CASSQDKGARADTQYF. The CDR3 DNA reads as TGCGCCAGCAGCCAAGATAAGGGGGCGCGGGCAGATACGCAGTATTTT.

The rearrangement uses TRBV27 and TRBJ2-5; 9 bases fit TRBD2. CDR3 length: 12 residues. Germline-derived CDR1 and CDR2 are MNHEY and SMNVEV (reference sequence). V was pared by 6 bases and J by 5 bases, with 1 base of the junction left unmatched. The CDR3 bases are TGTGCCAGCAGCACTAGCGGGGAGACCCAGTACTTC. This codes for CASSTSGETQYF.

The V and J genes are TRBV7-3 and TRBJ2-3; 8 bases are shared with TRBD2. V trimming: 4 bases; J trimming: 2 bases; junction bases outside the gene matches: 17. This CDR3 spans 19 amino acids. Germline-derived CDR1 and CDR2 are SGHTA and FQGTGA. The CDR3 sequence: CASSYTTPYGGADTDTQYF. For the CDR3, the DNA is TGTGCCAGCAGCTACACCACGCCCTACGGGGGGGCTGACACAGATACGCAGTATTTT.

The chain recombines TRBV6-6 with TRBJ1-1; D is undetermined. This CDR3 spans 13 amino acids. In germline, CDR1 is MNHNY, CDR2 SVGAGI (reference sequence). The V end was cut by 7 bases, the J end by 4 bases, with 13 bases between. In DNA form, the CDR3 reads TGTGCCAGCAAGGGTCAAGCGGGCACTGAAGCTTTCTTT. Translation gives CASKGQAGTEAFF.

Of note for this clone: Additional DNA sequences in this sample encode the identical CDR3. This rearrangement joins TRBV5-4 to TRBJ1-1; 10 nucleotides line up with TRBD1. The V gene end was trimmed by 4 bases and the J gene end by 1 base; junction bases not matched to a gene: 10. The CDR3 length is 17 residues. Germline lookup yields CDR1 SGHNT and CDR2 YYREEE (reference sequence). CDR3: CASSILGTGEQNTEAFF. DNA for the CDR3: TGTGCCAGCAGCATCCTAGGGACAGGGGAACAGAACACTGAAGCTTTCTTT.

A single count supports this clone. J is TRBJ2-1 and V is TRBV27, with 7 positions matching TRBD2. Per the germline V gene, CDR1 is MNHEY and CDR2 is SMNVEV (reference sequence). CDR3 length: 16 amino acids. V shed 6 bases, J shed 0 bases, and the junction held 8 bases outside the gene matches. This chain's CDR3 is CASRLGGGSSYNEQFF. The CDR3 DNA reads as TGTGCCAGCAGGCTGGGCGGGGGAAGCTCCTACAATGAGCAGTTCTTC.